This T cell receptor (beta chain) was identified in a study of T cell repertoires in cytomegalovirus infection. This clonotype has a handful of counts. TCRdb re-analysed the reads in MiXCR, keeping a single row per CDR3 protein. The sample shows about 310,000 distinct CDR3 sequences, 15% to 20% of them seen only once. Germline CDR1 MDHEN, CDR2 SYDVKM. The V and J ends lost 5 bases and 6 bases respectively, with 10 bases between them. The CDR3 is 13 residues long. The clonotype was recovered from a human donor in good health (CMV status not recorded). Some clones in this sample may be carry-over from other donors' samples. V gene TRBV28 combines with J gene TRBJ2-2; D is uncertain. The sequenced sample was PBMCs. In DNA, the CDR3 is TGTGCCAGCAGTCCCCCGCCGTCCGGGGAGCTGTTTTTT. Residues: CASSPPPSGELFF.